The clone carrying this T cell receptor (beta chain) appeared once. Profiled with immunoSEQ multiplex PCR; TCRdb holds only in-frame clones, not every one. Found here are about 47,000 clones, roughly 93% of them singletons; the top ten hold around 1.9%. This specimen comes from a study of T cell changes during pregnancy in multiple sclerosis. The sequence was collected from a female donor with multiple sclerosis, enrolled in a pregnancy study. Sequenced here: peripheral blood, sampled in the second trimester of pregnancy.

The CDR3 region has the DNA TGTGCCAGCAGTTTGCAGGGTTCGAACACTGAAGCTTTCTTT. Protein: CASSLQGSNTEAFF. This chain joins TRBV28 and TRBJ1-1, with a tentative D call TRBD1 (5 bases). Germline V CDR1 and CDR2: MDHEN, SYDVKM. Trimming pared 3 bases from V and 1 base from J, leaving 9 bases between. This CDR3 has 14 residues.